The entry below describes one TCR beta chain. The data were taken from a study of regulatory and conventional T cells in RAG deficiency. The sorted conventional CD4+ T cells were CD25-low and CD127-high, with genomic DNA sequenced. Germline loops: CDR1 SGHRS, CDR2 YFSETQ. V lost 7 bases and J lost 8, with 18 bases in between. CDR3 length: 13 amino acids. Libraries were prepared by immunoSEQ multiplex PCR; TCRdb keeps only in-frame clonotypes and omits some of them. Among more than 40,000 clones listed, around 90% were seen once. These same data were also listed under a study on regulatory T cells. That report notes: The primer mix had 52 TRBV and 13 TRBJ primers.

The receptor was isolated from a human donor in good health. V usage is TRBV5-1 and J usage is TRBJ1-2; D ambiguous. Input material: CD4+ effector T cells sorted from blood. CDR3 protein: CASQRTGRGGYTF. CDR3 coding DNA: TGCGCCAGCCAACGCACTGGGCGTGGCGGCTACACCTTC.